A selection of T cell receptor beta chains follows, all from one sample in a study of T cell responses to AZD1222 COVID-19 vaccine. Method: immunoSEQ multiplex PCR; TCRdb's copy keeps in-frame clones and lacks some. Found here are approximately 170,000 clones, 70% to 90% of them singletons; the top ten hold 11%. The sequencing here drew on peripheral blood, taken 28 days after the second AZD1222 dose. The origin of the receptors is an adult who received the AZD1222 COVID-19 vaccine. CDR3s include the opening cysteine and the closing phenylalanine or tryptophan. A D gene is named only where the DNA matches it firmly. Clone size is shown for a subset of rows, as once, few, many or a class of expanded clone.

d_gene: NA
abundance: NA
v_gene: TRBV7-3
len: 13
j_gene: TRBJ2-3
CDR3aa: CASSFRGTDTQYF
CDR3nt: TGTGCCAGCAGCTTCAGGGGCACAGATACGCAGTATTTT

d_gene: TRBD1
abundance: NA
v_gene: TRBV28
len: 12
j_gene: TRBJ1-2
CDR3aa: CASSRGTGGYTF
CDR3nt: TGTGCCAGCAGTAGAGGGACAGGTGGCTACACCTTC

d_gene: NA
abundance: once
v_gene: TRBV12-3/TRBV12-4
len: 13
j_gene: TRBJ1-1
CDR3aa: CASSFLPNTEAFF
CDR3nt: TGTGCCAGCAGTTTTCTGCCGAACACTGAAGCTTTCTTT

d_gene: NA
abundance: once
v_gene: TRBV7-2
len: 14
j_gene: TRBJ1-1
CDR3aa: CASSLGGSGTEAFF
CDR3nt: TGTGCCAGCAGCTTAGGGGGCTCGGGGACTGAAGCTTTCTTT

d_gene: NA
abundance: NA
v_gene: TRBV9
len: 14
j_gene: TRBJ2-7
CDR3aa: CASSVAMVAREQYF
CDR3nt: TGTGCCAGCAGCGTAGCTATGGTAGCGAGGGAGCAGTACTTC

d_gene: NA
abundance: few
v_gene: TRBV10-3
len: 14
j_gene: TRBJ1-4
CDR3aa: CAISEERNGEKLFF
CDR3nt: TGTGCCATCAGTGAAGAACGAAACGGGGAAAAACTGTTTTTT

d_gene: NA
abundance: NA
v_gene: TRBV30
len: 12
j_gene: TRBJ1-4
CDR3aa: CAWSVIPGKLFF
CDR3nt: TGTGCCTGGAGTGTAATTCCTGGGAAACTGTTTTTT

d_gene: NA
abundance: NA
v_gene: TRBV6-5
len: 14
j_gene: TRBJ1-4
CDR3aa: CATISGPLNEKLFF
CDR3nt: TGTGCCACCATATCCGGGCCCCTTAATGAAAAACTGTTTTTT

d_gene: NA
abundance: once
v_gene: TRBV7-2
len: 17
j_gene: TRBJ1-4
CDR3aa: CASSFDSRMGNNEKLFF
CDR3nt: TGTGCCAGCAGCTTCGACAGCCGAATGGGGAATAATGAAAAACTGTTTTTT

d_gene: NA
abundance: once
v_gene: TRBV10-3
len: 14
j_gene: TRBJ2-5
CDR3aa: CAISELGLGETQYF
CDR3nt: TGTGCCATCAGTGAGTTGGGACTCGGGGAGACCCAGTACTTC

d_gene: NA
abundance: NA
v_gene: TRBV7-9
len: 16
j_gene: TRBJ1-3
CDR3aa: CASSLRMGSSGNTIYF
CDR3nt: TGTGCCAGCAGCTTAAGAATGGGTAGCTCTGGAAACACCATATATTTT

d_gene: NA
abundance: NA
v_gene: TRBV15
len: 16
j_gene: TRBJ1-3
CDR3aa: CATSRGLQGSGNTIYF
CDR3nt: TGTGCCACCAGCAGAGGTCTCCAGGGATCTGGAAACACCATATATTTT

d_gene: NA
abundance: few
v_gene: TRBV9
len: 14
j_gene: TRBJ2-2
CDR3aa: CASSPHANTGELFF
CDR3nt: TGTGCCAGCAGCCCCCACGCGAACACCGGGGAGCTGTTTTTT